Below, one TCR beta chain is given with its context. Its antigen is currently unknown. These data come from a study of vaccination effects on CD4 cells after COVID-19. Method: immunoSEQ multiplex PCR; TCRdb's copy keeps in-frame clones and lacks some. Found here are 20,000 to 30,000 clones, 69% of them singletons; the top ten hold about 17%. CD4+ T cells specific for antigen were expanded with viral peptide pools by the ViraFEST assay before sequencing. Cultured cells yielded isolated CD4+ T cells after around 9 days. This individual contracted SARS-CoV-2 between March and December 2020, as verified by PCR. The germline V gene has CDR1 LGHDT and CDR2 YNNKEL (reference sequence). V was trimmed by 2 bases and J by 2 bases, leaving 4 bases between them. CDR3 length equals 14 residues.

The sample in question was CD4+ T cells from PBMCs cultured with SARS-CoV-2 spike peptides, obtained before COVID-19 vaccination. This clonotype originated in a human donor who had a prior SARS-CoV-2 infection. The chain uses TRBV3-1 (or the pseudogene TRBV3-2) and TRBJ2-6, with D hard to call. The CDR3 nucleotides read TGTGCCAGCAGCCAAACGGCTGGGGCCAACGTCCTGACTTTC. It specifies CASSQTAGANVLTF.